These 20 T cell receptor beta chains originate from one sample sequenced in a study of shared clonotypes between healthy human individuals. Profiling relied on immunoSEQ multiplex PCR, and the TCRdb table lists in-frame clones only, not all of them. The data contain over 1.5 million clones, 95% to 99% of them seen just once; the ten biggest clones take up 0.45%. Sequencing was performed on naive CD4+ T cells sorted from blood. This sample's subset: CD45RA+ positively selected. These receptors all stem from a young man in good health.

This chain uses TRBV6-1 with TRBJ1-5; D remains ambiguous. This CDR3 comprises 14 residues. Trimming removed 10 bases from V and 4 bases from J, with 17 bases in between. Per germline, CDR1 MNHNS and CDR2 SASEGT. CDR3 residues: CATDHMFRNQPQHF. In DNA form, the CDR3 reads TGTGCCACCGATCATATGTTTAGGAATCAGCCCCAGCATTTT.

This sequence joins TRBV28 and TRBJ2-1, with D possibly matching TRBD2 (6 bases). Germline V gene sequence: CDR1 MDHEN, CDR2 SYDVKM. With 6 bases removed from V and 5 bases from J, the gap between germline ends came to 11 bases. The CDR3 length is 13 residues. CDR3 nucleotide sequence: TGTGCCAGCAGACGCGGAGGGGACAATGAGCAGTTCTTC. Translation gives CASRRGGDNEQFF.

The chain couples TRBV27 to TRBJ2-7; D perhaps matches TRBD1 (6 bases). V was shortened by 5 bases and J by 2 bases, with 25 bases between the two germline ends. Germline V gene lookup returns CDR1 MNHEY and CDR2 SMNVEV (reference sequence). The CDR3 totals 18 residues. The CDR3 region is CASSATQMSSGDPYEQYF. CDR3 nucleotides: TGTGCCAGCAGTGCCACACAAATGTCGTCAGGGGACCCCTACGAGCAGTACTTC.

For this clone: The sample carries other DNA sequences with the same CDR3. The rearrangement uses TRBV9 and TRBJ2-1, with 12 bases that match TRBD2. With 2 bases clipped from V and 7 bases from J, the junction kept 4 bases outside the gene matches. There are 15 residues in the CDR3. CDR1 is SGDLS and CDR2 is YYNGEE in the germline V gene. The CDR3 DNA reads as TGTGCCAGCAGCGTTAGGACTAGCGGGGATAATGAGCAGTTCTTC. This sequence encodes CASSVRTSGDNEQFF.

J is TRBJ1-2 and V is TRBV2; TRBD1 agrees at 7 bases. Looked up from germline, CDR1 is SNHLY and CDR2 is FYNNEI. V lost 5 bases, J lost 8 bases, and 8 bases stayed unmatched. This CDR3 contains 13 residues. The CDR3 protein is CASSFRQGEGYTF. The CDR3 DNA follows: TGTGCCAGCAGTTTTAGGCAGGGGGAAGGCTACACCTTC.

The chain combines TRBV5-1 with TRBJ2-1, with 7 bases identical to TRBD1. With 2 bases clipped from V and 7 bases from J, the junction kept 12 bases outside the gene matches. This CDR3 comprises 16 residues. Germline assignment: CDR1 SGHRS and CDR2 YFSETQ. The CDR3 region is CASSFSGTALGNEQFF. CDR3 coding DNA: TGCGCCAGCAGCTTTTCCGGGACAGCTCTAGGTAATGAGCAGTTCTTC. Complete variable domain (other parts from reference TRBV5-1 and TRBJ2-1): KAGVTQTPRYLIKTRGQQVTLSCSPISGHRSVSWYQQTPGQGLQFLFEYFSETQRNKGNFPGRFSGRQFSNSRSEMNVSTLELGDSALYLCASSFSGTALGNEQFFGPGTRLTVL.

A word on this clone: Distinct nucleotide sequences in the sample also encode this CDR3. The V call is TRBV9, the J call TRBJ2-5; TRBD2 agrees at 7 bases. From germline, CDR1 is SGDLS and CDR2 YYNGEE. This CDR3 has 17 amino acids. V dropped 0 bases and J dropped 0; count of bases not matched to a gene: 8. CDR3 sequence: CASSVATRGGDQETQYF. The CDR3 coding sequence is TGTGCCAGCAGCGTAGCTACCCGGGGAGGGGACCAAGAGACCCAGTACTTC.

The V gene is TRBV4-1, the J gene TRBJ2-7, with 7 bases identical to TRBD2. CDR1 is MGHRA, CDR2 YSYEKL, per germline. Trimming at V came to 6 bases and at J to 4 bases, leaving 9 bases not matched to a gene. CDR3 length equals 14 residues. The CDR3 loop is CASRKASGGYEQYF. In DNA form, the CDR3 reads TGCGCCAGCAGGAAAGCTAGCGGAGGTTACGAGCAGTACTTC.

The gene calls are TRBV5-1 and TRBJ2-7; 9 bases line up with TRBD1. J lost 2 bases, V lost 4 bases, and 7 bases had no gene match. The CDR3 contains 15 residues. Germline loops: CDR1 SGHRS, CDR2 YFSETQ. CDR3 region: CASSPPRTGAYEQYF. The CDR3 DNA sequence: TGCGCCAGCAGCCCCCCGAGGACAGGGGCCTACGAGCAGTACTTC.

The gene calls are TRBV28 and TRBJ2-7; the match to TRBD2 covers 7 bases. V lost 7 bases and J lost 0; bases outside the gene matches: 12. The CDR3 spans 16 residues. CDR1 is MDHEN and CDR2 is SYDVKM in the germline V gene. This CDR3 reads CASNPWGGLGSYEQYF. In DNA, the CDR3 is TGTGCCAGCAACCCGTGGGGGGGTCTGGGCTCCTACGAGCAGTACTTC.

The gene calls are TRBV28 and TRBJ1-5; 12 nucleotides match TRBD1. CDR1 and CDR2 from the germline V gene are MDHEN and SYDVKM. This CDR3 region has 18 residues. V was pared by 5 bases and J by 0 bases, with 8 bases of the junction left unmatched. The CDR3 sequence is CASSRDRGPPYSNQPQHF. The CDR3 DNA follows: TGTGCCAGCAGTAGGGACAGGGGGCCGCCCTATAGCAATCAGCCCCAGCATTTT.

CDR3 bases: TGTGCCAGCAGTTCCCCCTCTCGGGGCCAAGAGACCCAGTACTTC. Amino acid sequence: CASSSPSRGQETQYF. This chain links TRBV27 with TRBJ2-5; a weak D match, TRBD2 (5 bases). The V end was cut by 4 bases, the J end by 1 base, with 13 bases between. CDR1 and CDR2 from the germline V gene are MNHEY and SMNVEV (reference sequence). The CDR3 length is 15 residues.

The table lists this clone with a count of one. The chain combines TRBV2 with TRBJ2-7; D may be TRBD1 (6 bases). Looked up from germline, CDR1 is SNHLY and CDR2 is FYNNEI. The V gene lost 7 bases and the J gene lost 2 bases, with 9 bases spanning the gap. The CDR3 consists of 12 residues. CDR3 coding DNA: TGTGCCAGCACCAGGGGAGCCTACGAGCAGTACTTC. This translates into CASTRGAYEQYF. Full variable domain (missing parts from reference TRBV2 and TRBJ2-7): EPEVTQTPSHQVTQMGQEVILRCVPISNHLYFYWYRQILGQKVEFLVSFYNNEISEKSEIFDDQFSVERPDGSNFTLKIRSTKLEDSAMYFCASTRGAYEQYFGPGTRLTVT.

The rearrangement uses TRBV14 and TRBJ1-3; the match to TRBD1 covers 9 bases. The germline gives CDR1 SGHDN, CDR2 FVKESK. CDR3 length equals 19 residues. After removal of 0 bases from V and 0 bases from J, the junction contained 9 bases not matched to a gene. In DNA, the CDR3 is TGTGCCAGCAGCCAAGATTTTTGGGGACAGGGAGCCTCTGGAAACACCATATATTTT. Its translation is CASSQDFWGQGASGNTIYF.

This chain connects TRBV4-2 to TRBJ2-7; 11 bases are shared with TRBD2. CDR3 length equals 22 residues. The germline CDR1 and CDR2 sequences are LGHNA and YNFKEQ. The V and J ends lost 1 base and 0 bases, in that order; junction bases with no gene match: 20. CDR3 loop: CASSQGVGVGTSGRIISYEQYF. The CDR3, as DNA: TGTGCCAGCAGCCAAGGGGTAGGGGTCGGGACTAGCGGACGGATTATCTCCTACGAGCAGTACTTC.

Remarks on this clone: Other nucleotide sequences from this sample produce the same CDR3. DNA for the CDR3: TGCGCCAGCAGCACAGGACTAGCGGGGGGCTACGAGCAGTACTTC. Protein: CASSTGLAGGYEQYF. The chain couples TRBV5-1 to TRBJ2-7; 14 bases map to TRBD2. Germline loops: CDR1 SGHRS, CDR2 YFSETQ. After removal of 4 bases from V and 3 bases from J, the junction contained 3 bases not matched to a gene. The CDR3 runs to 15 residues.

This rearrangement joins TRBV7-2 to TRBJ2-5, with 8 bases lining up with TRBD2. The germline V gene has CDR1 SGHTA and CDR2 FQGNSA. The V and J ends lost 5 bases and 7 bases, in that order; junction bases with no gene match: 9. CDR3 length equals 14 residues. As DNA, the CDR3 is TGTGCCAGCAGCCCTGGCGGGGGGCGTGTGACCCAGTACTTC. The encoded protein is CASSPGGGRVTQYF.

CDR3 region: CASSLRGSANEQFF. CDR3 coding DNA: TGTGCCAGCAGCCTCAGGGGCTCGGCCAATGAGCAGTTCTTC. The rearrangement links TRBV7-2 to TRBJ2-1; D perhaps matches TRBD1 (6 bases). The germline V gene encodes CDR1 SGHTA and CDR2 FQGNSA. Trimming removed 5 bases at V and 6 bases at J, with 14 bases between. The CDR3 is 14 residues long.

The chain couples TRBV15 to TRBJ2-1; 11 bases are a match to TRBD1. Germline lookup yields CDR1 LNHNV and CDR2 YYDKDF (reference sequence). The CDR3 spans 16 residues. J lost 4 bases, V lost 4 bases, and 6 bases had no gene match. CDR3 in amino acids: CATSTSDRGLYNEQFF. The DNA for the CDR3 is TGTGCCACCAGCACCTCGGACAGGGGGCTGTACAATGAGCAGTTCTTC.

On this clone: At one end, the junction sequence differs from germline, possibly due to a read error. The CDR3 reads CARSESGANVLTF. CDR3 DNA sequence: TGTGCCAGAAGTGAAAGTGGGGCCAACGTCCTGACTTTC. The rearrangement joins TRBV6-1 to TRBJ2-6; D gene ambiguous. Germline V CDR1 and CDR2: MNHNS, SASEGT. The CDR3 has 13 amino acids.